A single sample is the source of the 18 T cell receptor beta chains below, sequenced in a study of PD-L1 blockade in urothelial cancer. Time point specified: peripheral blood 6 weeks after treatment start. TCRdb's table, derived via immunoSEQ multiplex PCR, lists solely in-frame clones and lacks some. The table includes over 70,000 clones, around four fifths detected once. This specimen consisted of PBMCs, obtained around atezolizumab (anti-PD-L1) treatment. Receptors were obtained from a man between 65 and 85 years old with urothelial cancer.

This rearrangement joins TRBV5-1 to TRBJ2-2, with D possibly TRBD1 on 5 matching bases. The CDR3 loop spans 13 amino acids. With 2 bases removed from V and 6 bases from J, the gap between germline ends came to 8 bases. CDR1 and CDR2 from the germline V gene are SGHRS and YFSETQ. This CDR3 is CASSFPGPGELFF. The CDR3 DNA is TGCGCCAGCAGCTTCCCAGGGCCCGGGGAGCTGTTTTTT.

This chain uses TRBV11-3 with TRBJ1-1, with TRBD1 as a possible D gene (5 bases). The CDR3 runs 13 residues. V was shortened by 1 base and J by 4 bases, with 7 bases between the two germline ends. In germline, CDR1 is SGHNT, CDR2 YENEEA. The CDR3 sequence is CASSLARGTEAFF. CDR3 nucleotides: TGTGCCAGCAGCTTAGCTAGGGGCACTGAAGCTTTCTTT.

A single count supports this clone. CDR3: CASSVDKGGVNEQYF. CDR3 DNA sequence: TGTGCCAGCAGCGTAGATAAGGGAGGGGTCAACGAGCAGTACTTC. This chain uses TRBV9 with TRBJ2-7; 7 bases match TRBD2. V dropped 0 bases and J dropped 5; count of bases not matched to a gene: 8. This CDR3 spans 15 amino acids. The V gene's germline CDR1 is SGDLS and CDR2 YYNGEE. Variable domain in full (rest from reference TRBV9 and TRBJ2-7): DSGVTQTPKHLITATGQRVTLRCSPRSGDLSVYWYQQSLDQGLQFLIQYYNGEERAKGNILERFSAQQFPDLHSELNLSSLELGDSALYFCASSVDKGGVNEQYFGPGTRLTVT.

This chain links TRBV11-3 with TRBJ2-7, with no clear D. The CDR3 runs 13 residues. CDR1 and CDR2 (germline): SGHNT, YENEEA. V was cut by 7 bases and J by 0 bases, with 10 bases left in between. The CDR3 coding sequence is TGTGCCAGCACCCCCTCCTACTCCTACGAGCAGTACTTC. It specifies CASTPSYSYEQYF.

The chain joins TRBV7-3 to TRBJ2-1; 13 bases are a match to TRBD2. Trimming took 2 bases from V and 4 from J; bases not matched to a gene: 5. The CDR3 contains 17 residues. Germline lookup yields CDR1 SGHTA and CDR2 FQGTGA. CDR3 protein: CASSLVGTSGTYNEQFF. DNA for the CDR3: TGTGCCAGCAGCTTAGTGGGGACTAGCGGGACGTACAATGAGCAGTTCTTC.

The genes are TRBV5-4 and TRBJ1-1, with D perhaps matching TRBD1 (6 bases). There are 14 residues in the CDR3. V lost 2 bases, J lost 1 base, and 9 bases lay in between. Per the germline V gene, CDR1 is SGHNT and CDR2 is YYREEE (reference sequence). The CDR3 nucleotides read TGTGCCAGCAGCTTCCAGGGGCCGAACACTGAAGCTTTCTTT. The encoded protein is CASSFQGPNTEAFF.

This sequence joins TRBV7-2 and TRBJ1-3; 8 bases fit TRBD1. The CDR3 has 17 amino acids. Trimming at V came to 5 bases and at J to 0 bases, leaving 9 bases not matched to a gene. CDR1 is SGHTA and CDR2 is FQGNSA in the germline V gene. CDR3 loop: CASSPRLRGHSGNTIYF. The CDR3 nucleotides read TGTGCCAGCAGCCCCCGACTCAGGGGGCACTCTGGAAACACCATATATTTT. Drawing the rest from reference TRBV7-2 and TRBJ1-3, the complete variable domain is GAGVSQSPSNKVTEKGKDVELRCDPISGHTALYWYRQSLGQGLEFLIYFQGNSAPDKSGLPSDRFSAERTGGSVSTLTIQRTQQEDSAVYLCASSPRLRGHSGNTIYFGEGSWLTVV.

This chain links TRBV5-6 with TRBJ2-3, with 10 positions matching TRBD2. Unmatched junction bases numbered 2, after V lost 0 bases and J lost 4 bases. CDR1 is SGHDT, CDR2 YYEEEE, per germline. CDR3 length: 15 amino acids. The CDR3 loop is CASSLAAGGADTQYF. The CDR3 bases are TGTGCCAGCAGCTTGGCAGCGGGGGGGGCAGATACGCAGTATTTT.

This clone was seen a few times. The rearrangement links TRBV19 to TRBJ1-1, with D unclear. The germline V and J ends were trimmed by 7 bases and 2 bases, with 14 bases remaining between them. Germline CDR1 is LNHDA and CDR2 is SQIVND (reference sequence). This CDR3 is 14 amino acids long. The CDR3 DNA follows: TGTGCCAGTAACAGAGGCCGGGGAAACACTGAAGCTTTCTTT. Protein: CASNRGRGNTEAFF.

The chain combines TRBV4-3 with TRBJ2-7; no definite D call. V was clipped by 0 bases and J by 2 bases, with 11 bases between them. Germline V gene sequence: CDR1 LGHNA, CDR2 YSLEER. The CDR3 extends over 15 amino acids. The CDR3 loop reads CASSQDIKAAYEQYF. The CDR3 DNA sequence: TGCGCCAGCAGCCAAGATATAAAAGCCGCCTACGAGCAGTACTTC.

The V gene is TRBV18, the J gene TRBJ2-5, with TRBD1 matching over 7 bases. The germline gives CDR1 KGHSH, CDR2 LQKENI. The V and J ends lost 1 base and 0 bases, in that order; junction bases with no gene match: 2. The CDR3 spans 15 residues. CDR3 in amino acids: CASSPQGADQETQYF. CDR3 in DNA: TGTGCCAGCTCACCACAGGGGGCAGACCAAGAGACCCAGTACTTC.

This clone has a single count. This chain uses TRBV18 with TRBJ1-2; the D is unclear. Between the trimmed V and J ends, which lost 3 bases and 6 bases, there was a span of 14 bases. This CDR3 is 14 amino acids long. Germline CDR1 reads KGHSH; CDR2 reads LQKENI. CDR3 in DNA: TGTGCCAGCTCACCCCAGGTGGGTCTCGATGGCTACACCTTC. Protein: CASSPQVGLDGYTF.

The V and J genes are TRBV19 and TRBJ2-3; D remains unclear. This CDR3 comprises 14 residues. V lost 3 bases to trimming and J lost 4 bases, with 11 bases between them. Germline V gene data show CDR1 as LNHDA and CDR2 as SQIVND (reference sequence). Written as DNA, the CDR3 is TGTGCCAGTAGTATCGGGTCCCCACCAGATACGCAGTATTTT. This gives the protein CASSIGSPPDTQYF. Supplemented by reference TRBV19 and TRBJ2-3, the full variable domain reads DGGITQSPKYLFRKEGQNVTLSCEQNLNHDAMYWYRQDPGQGLRLIYYSQIVNDFQKGDIAEGYSVSREKKESFPLTVTSAQKNPTAFYLCASSIGSPPDTQYFGPGTRLTVL.

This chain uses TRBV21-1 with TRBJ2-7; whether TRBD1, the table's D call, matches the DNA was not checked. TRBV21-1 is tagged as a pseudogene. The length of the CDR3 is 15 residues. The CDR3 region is CASLTGSSPSDEQYF. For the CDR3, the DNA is TGTGCCAGCCTCACAGGGTCCTCTCCGTCGGACGAGCAGTACTTC.

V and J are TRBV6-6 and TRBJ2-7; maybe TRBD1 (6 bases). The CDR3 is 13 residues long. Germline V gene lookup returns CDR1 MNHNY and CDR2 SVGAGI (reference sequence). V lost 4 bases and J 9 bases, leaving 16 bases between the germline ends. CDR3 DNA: TGTGCCAGCAGTTCCAGGGAGCTACAGGGGCAGTACTTC. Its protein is CASSSRELQGQYF.

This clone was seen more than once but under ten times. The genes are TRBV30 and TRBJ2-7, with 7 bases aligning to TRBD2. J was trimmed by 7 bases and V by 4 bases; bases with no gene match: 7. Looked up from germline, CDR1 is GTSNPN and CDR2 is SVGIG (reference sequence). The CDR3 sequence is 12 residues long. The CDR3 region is CAWTDGEGEQYF. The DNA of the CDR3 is TGTGCCTGGACCGACGGGGAGGGGGAGCAGTACTTC.

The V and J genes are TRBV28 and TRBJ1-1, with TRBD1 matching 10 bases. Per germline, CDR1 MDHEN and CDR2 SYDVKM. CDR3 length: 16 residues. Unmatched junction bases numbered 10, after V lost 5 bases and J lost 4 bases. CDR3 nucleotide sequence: TGTGCCAGCAGTCGGGTGGGGGACAGGGGAGTCACTGAAGCTTTCTTT. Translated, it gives CASSRVGDRGVTEAFF.

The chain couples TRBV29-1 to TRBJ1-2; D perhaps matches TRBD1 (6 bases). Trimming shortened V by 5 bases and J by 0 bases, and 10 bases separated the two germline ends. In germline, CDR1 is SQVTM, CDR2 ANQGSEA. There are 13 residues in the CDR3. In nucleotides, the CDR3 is TGCAGCGTTCGGACAGCAGCTAACTATGGCTACACCTTC. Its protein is CSVRTAANYGYTF.